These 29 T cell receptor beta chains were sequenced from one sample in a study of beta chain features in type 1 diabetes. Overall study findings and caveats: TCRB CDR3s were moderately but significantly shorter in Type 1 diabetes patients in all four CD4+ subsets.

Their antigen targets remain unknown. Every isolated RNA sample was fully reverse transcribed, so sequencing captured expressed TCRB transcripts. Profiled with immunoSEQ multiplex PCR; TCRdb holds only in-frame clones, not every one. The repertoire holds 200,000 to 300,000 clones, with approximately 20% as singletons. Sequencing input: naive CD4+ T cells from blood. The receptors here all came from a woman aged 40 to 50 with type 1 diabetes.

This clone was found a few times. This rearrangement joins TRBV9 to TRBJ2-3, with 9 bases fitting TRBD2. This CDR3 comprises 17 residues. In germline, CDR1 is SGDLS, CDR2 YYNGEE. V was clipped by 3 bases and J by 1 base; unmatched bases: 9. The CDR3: CASSGPPGLAGTDTQYF. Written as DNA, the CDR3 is TGTGCCAGCAGCGGACCTCCGGGACTAGCCGGCACAGATACGCAGTATTTT.

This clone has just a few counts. CDR3 in DNA: TGCGCCAGCAGGGAACAGGGTAGCGCCTACAATGAGCAGTTCTTC. Its protein is CASREQGSAYNEQFF. V usage is TRBV5-1 and J usage is TRBJ2-1, with TRBD1 as a possible D gene (6 bases). Trimming cost V 5 bases and J 2 bases, with 14 bases left between them. This CDR3 is 15 amino acids long. The V gene's germline CDR1 is SGHRS and CDR2 YFSETQ.

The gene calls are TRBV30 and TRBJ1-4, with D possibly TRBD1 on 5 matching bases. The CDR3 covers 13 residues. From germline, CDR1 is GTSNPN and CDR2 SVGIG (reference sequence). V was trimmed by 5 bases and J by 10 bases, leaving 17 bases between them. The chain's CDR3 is CAWSGTPSVKLFF. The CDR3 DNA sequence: TGTGCCTGGTCCGGGACTCCGTCGGTAAAACTGTTTTTT.

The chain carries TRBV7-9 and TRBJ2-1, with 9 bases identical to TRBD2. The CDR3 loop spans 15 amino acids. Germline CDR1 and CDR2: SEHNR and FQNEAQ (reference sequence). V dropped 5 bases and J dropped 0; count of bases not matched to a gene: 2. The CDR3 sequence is CASSGSGGSYNEQFF. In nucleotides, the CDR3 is TGTGCCAGCAGCGGTAGCGGGGGCTCCTACAATGAGCAGTTCTTC.

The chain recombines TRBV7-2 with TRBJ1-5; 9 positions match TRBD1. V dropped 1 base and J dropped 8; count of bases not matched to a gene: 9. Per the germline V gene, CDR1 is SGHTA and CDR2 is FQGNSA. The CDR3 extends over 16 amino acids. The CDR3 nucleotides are TGTGCCAGCAGCTTAGAAGCTGGGACAGGGTTAGAGCCCCAGCATTTT. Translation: CASSLEAGTGLEPQHF.

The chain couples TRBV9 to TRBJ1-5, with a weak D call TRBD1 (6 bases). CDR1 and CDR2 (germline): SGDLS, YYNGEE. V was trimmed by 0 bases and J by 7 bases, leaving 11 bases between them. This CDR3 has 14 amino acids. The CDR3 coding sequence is TGTGCCAGCAGCGTAGGGACAGTGGGGCAGCCCCAGCATTTT. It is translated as CASSVGTVGQPQHF.

The CDR3 DNA is TGTGCCAGCAGCCGGACTTCCTCACAGTATTTT. Amino acids: CASSRTSSQYF. The chain employs TRBV7-2 and TRBJ2-3; possibly TRBD2 for D (5 bases). Trimming took off 5 bases at V and 12 bases at J, with 12 bases between the two ends. Germline V gives CDR1 SGHTA, CDR2 FQGNSA. The CDR3 contains 11 residues.

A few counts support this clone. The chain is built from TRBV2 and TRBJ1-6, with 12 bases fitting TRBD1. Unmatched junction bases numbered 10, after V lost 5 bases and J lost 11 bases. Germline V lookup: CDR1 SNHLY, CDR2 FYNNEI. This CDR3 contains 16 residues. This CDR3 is CASSPWDRGRGTPLHF. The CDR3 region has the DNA TGTGCCAGCAGTCCATGGGACAGGGGGCGCGGGACACCCCTCCACTTT.

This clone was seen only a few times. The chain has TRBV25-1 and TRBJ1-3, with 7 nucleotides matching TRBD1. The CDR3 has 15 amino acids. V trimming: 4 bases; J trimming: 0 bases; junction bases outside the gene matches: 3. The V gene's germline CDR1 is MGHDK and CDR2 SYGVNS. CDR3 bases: TGTGCCAGCAGTGGGACAGGATTCTCTGGAAACACCATATATTTT. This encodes CASSGTGFSGNTIYF.

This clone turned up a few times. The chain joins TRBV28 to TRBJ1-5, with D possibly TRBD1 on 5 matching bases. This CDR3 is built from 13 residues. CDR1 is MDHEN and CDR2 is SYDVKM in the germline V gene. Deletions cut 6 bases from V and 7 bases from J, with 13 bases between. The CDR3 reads CASSGGRPQPQHF. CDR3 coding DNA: TGTGCCAGCAGCGGGGGAAGGCCGCAGCCCCAGCATTTT.

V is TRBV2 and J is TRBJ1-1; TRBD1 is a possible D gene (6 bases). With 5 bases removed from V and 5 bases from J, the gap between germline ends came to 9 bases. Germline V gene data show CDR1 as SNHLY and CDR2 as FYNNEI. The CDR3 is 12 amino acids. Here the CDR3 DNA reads TGTGCCAGCAGTCCCCAGGGGACTGAAGCTTTCTTT. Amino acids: CASSPQGTEAFF.

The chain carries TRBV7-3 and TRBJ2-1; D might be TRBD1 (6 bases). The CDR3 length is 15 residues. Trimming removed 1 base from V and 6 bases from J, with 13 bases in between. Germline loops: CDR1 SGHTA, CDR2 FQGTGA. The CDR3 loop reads CASSLRGPSGNEQFF. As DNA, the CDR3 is TGTGCCAGCAGCTTAAGGGGGCCGTCGGGCAATGAGCAGTTCTTC.

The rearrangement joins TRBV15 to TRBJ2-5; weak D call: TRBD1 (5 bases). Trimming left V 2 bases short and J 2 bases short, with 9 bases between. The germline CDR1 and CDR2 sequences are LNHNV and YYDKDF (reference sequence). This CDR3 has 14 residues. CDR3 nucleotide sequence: TGTGCCACCAGCAGACGACAGAGACAAGAGACCCAGTACTTC. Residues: CATSRRQRQETQYF. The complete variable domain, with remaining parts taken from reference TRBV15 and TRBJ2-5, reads DAMVIQNPRYQVTQFGKPVTLSCSQTLNHNVMYWYQQKSSQAPKLLFHYYDKDFNNEADTPDNFQSRRPNTSFCFLDIRSPGLGDTAMYLCATSRRQRQETQYFGPGTRLLVL.

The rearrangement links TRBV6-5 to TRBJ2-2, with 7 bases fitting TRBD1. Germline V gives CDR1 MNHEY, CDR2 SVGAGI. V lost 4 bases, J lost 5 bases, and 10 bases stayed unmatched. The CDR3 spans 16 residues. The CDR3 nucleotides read TGTGCCAGCAGTTCCCGACAGGGAAGATGGACCGGGGAGCTGTTTTTT. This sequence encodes CASSSRQGRWTGELFF.

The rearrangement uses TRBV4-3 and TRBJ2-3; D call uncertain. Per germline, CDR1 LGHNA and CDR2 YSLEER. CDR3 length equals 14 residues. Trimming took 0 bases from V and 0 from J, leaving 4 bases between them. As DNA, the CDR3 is TGCGCCAGCAGCCAAGATCCTAGCACAGATACGCAGTATTTT. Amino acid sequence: CASSQDPSTDTQYF.

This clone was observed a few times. CDR3 region: CASSFDSSGANVLTF. In nucleotides, the CDR3 is TGTGCCAGCAGTTTCGACAGCTCTGGGGCCAACGTCCTGACTTTC. The gene calls are TRBV6-5 and TRBJ2-6; tentatively, D is TRBD1 (5 bases). The germline V gene has CDR1 MNHEY and CDR2 SVGAGI. The ends were cut back, 4 bases at V and 0 bases at J, with 7 bases in the middle. The CDR3 consists of 15 residues.

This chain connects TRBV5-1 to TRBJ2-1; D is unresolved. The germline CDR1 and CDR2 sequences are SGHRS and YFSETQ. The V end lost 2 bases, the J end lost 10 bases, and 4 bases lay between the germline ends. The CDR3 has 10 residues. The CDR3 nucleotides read TGCGCCAGCAGCTTAAGCGAGCAGTTCTTC. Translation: CASSLSEQFF.

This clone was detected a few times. CDR3 sequence: CSVSEGDQPQHF. The CDR3 DNA reads as TGCAGCGTTTCTGAAGGGGATCAGCCCCAGCATTTT. The chain links TRBV29-1 to TRBJ1-5; possible D gene TRBD1, 5 bases. Per the germline V gene, CDR1 is SQVTM and CDR2 is ANQGSEA. V gave up 5 bases and J gave up 5 bases, with 10 bases separating them. The CDR3 runs to 12 residues.

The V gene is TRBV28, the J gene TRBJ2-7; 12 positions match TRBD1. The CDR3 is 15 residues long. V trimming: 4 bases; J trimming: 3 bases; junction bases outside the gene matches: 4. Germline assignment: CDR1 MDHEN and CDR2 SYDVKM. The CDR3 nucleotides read TGTGCCAGCAGTTCGGGGACAGGGGGCCGCTACGAGCAGTACTTC. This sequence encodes CASSSGTGGRYEQYF.

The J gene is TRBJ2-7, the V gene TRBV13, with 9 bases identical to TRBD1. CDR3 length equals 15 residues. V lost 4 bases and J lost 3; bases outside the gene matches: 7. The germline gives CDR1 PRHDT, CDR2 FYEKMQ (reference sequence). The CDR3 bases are TGTGCCAGCAGCTCGTGGGACAGGGCGCTCTACGAGCAGTACTTC. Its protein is CASSSWDRALYEQYF.

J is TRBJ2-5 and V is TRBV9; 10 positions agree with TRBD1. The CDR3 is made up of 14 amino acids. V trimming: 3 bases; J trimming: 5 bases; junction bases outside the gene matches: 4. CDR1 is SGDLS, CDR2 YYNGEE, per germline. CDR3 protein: CASSALTGGETQYF. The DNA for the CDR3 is TGTGCCAGCAGCGCTTTGACAGGGGGCGAGACCCAGTACTTC.

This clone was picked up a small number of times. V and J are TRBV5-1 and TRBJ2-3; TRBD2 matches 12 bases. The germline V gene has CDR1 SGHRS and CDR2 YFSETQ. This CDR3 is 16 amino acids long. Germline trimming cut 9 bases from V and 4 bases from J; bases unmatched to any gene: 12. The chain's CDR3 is CATSPSSGGASDTQYF. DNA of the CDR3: TGCGCCACCTCCCCTTCTAGCGGGGGGGCCTCAGATACGCAGTATTTT.

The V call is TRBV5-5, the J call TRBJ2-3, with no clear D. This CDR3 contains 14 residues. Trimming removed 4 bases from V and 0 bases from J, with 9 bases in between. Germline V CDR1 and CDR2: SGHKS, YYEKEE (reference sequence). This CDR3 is CASSTSTSTDTQYF. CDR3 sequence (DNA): TGTGCCAGCAGCACCTCCACTAGCACAGATACGCAGTATTTT.

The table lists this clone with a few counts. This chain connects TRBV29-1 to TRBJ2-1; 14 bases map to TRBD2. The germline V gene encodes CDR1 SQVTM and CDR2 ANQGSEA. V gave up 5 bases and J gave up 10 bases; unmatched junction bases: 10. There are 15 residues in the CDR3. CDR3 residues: CSVWWGLAGDGEQFF. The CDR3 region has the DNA TGCAGCGTTTGGTGGGGACTAGCGGGAGACGGGGAGCAGTTCTTC.

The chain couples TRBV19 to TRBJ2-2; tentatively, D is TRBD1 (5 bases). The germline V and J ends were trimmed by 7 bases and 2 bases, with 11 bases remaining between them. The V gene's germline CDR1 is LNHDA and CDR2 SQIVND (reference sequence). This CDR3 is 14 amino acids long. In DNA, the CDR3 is TGTGCCAGTATGGGGCAGGGCAACACCGGGGAGCTGTTTTTT. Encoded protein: CASMGQGNTGELFF.

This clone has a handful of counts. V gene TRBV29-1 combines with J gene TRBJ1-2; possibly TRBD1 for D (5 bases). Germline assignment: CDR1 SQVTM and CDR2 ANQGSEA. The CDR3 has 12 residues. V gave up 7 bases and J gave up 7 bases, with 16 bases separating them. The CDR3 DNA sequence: TGCAGCGCCAGAACCAGGGAGGGTGGCTACACCTTC. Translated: CSARTREGGYTF.

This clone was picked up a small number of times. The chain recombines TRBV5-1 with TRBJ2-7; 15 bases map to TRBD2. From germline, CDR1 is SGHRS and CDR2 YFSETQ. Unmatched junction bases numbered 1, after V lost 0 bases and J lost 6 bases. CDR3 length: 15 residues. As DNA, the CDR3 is TGCGCCAGCAGCTTGGCGGGACTAGCGGGAGGCGAGCAGTACTTC. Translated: CASSLAGLAGGEQYF.

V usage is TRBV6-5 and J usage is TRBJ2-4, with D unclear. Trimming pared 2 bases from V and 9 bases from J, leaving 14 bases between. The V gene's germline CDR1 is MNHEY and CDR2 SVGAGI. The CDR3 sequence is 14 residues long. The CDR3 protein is CASSYDSSRSIQYF. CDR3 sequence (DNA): TGTGCCAGCAGTTACGACTCAAGCCGAAGCATTCAGTACTTC.

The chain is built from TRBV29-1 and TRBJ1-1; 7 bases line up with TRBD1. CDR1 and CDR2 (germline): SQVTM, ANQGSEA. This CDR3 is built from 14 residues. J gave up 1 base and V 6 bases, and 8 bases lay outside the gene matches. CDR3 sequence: CSVQTGTANTEAFF. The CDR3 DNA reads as TGCAGCGTCCAAACCGGGACAGCGAACACTGAAGCTTTCTTT.